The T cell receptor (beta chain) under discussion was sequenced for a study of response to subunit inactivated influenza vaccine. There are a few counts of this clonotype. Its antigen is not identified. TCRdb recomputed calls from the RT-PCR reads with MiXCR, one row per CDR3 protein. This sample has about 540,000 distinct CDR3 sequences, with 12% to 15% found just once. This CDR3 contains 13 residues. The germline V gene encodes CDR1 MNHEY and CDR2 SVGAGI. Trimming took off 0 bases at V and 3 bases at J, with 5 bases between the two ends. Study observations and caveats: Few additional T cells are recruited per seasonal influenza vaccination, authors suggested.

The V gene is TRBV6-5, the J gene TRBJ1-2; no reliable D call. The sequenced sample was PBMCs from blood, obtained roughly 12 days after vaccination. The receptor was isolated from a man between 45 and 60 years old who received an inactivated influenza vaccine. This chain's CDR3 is CASSYSSDYGYTF. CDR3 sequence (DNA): TGTGCCAGCAGTTACTCGTCAGACTATGGCTACACCTTC.